This T cell receptor (beta chain) was sequenced in a study of cytomegalovirus exposure and HLA in healthy donors. Study information: As an earlier analysis found, about 179 million T cells yielded over 95 million unique TCR beta sequences. Study observations and caveats: The classifier reportedly diagnosed cytomegalovirus status with high sensitivity and specificity. For TCR beta chains, V- and J-gene trimming was later linked to a missense DCLRE1C variant.

In the case of this clone: What it binds is not known.

PCR primers comprised 60 Vbeta and 13 Jbeta primers. The protocol was immunoSEQ multiplex PCR, while the TCRdb copy is restricted to in-frame clones and leaves out a portion. This table has approximately 100,000 clones, approximately 72% appearing once. Trimming shortened V by 3 bases and J by 5 bases, and 18 bases separated the two germline ends. The CDR3 is made up of 15 amino acids. CDR1 is SGDLS and CDR2 is YYNGEE in the germline V gene. Donors were nominally healthy when sampled, though unrecorded immune exposures were likely. This sequence was found in a middle-aged woman in good health and CMV-seronegative. Input material: PBMCs. The chain links TRBV9 to TRBJ2-7; weak D call: TRBD1 (5 bases). The chain's CDR3 is CASSAGSGRAHEQYF. CDR3 DNA: TGTGCCAGCAGCGCTGGATCCGGCAGGGCCCACGAGCAGTACTTC.